This T cell receptor beta chain was profiled in a study of spatial heterogeneity in lung cancer. Study background: The donors comprised around 76 untreated early-stage non-small cell lung cancer patients. Available follow-up PBMC samples were sequenced, at a median of about two years post-resection. In the raw reads, each unique TCR and UMI combination was present more than ten times on average.

The CDR3 totals 11 residues. Germline CDR1 and CDR2: SNHLY and FYNNEI. Every molecule of TCR cDNA had its own unique molecular identifier. MiXCR, run by TCRdb on the 5' RACE reads, gives a single entry per CDR3 protein. The table has about 30,000 distinct CDR3 sequences, 5% to 6% seen once. Specified time point: blood at routine non-recurrence follow-up after resection. TCRs were sequenced from unsorted whole RNA of tumor, nontumor lung or PBMC. In its sample, this clonotype was seen a few times. This may be a read error: a much more frequent sequence differs by one nucleotide. The chain is built from TRBV2 and TRBJ2-5; tentatively, D is TRBD2 (6 bases). The origin of this receptor is a male donor with early-stage non-small cell lung cancer. This specimen was PBMCs, taken at follow-up. The CDR3 protein is CVRGGRETQYF. The DNA for the CDR3 is TGTGTCAGAGGAGGGCGAGAGACCCAGTACTTC.